This T cell receptor (beta chain) came from a study of blood T cell repertoires in COVID-19. Study as a whole: T cells, B-cell-depleted T cells, or PBMCs provided the cDNA or gDNA that served as material.

V was shortened by 2 bases and J by 7 bases, with 17 bases between the two germline ends. CDR1 and CDR2 (germline): SNHLY, FYNNEI. This CDR3 spans 15 amino acids. Authors' data handling: Estimated nucleated cell counts came from reference gene primer amplification. This table comes from immunoSEQ multiplex PCR, and its TCRdb copy is limited to in-frame clones, with some not included. That table gives V, J and clone size, and the DNA gave D and trimming. The sample includes 200,000 to 300,000 clones, approximately 80% seen only once; the top ten take over 2%. Source material: peripheral blood. The chain carries TRBV2 and TRBJ1-2, with TRBD1 as a possible D gene (5 bases). The clonotype was recovered from a man aged 35 to 55 who had recovered from COVID-19. DNA for the CDR3: TGTGCCAGCAGTGAATACACAGGCCGGTCAGGTGGCTACACCTTC. Its translation: CASSEYTGRSGGYTF.